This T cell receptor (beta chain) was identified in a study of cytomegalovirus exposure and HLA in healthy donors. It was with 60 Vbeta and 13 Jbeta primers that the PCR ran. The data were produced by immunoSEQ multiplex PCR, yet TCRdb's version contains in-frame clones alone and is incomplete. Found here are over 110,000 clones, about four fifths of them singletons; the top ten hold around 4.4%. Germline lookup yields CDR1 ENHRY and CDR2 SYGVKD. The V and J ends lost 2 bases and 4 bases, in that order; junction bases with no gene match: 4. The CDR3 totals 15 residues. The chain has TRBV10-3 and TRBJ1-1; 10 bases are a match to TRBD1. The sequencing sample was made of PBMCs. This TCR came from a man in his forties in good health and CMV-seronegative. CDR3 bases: TGTGCCATCAGTGAGCCTCGGACAGGGGGCACTGAAGCTTTCTTT. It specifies CAISEPRTGGTEAFF.